These 23 T cell receptor beta chains were sequenced from one sample in a study of OX40 agonist ivuxolimab in advanced cancers. Libraries were prepared by immunoSEQ multiplex PCR; TCRdb keeps only in-frame clonotypes and omits some of them. The data hold over 40,000 clones, with over 80% observed a single time. The source material was CD4+ or CD8+ T cells sorted from blood, sampled in a trial of the OX40 agonist ivuxolimab. The source of these receptors is an adult with an advanced solid tumor such as melanoma, head and neck, liver or kidney cancer.

In this sample, this clone turned up a few times. V and J are TRBV18 and TRBJ1-3; no clear D gene. Trimming stripped 3 bases from V and 4 bases from J, with 13 bases between. The CDR3 length is 15 residues. Germline V lookup: CDR1 KGHSH, CDR2 LQKENI. CDR3 in amino acids: CASSPRGQWGNTIYF. CDR3 bases: TGTGCCAGCTCACCTCGTGGGCAGTGGGGAAACACCATATATTTT.

The V gene is TRBV6-1, the J gene TRBJ1-1; no firm D call. Germline values: CDR1 MNHNS, CDR2 SASEGT. Trimming removed 2 bases at V and 1 base at J, with 8 bases between. There are 14 residues in the CDR3. Here the CDR3 DNA reads TGTGCCAGCAGTGAATACTTACGGAACACTGAAGCTTTCTTT. Translated: CASSEYLRNTEAFF.

The chain has TRBV7-9 and TRBJ2-7; D unclear. Germline CDR1 SEHNR, CDR2 FQNEAQ (reference sequence). The CDR3 consists of 12 residues. V gave up 4 bases and J gave up 5 bases, with 9 bases separating them. CDR3 amino acids: CASSSNPHEQYF. The CDR3 DNA follows: TGTGCCAGCAGCTCAAACCCTCACGAGCAGTACTTC. The full variable domain, its missing parts supplied by reference TRBV7-9 and TRBJ2-7, is DTGVSQNPRHKITKRGQNVTFRCDPISEHNRLYWYRQTLGQGPEFLTYFQNEAQLEKSRLLSDRFSAERPKGSFSTLEIQRTEQGDSAMYLCASSSNPHEQYFGPGTRLTVT.

The V and J genes are TRBV27 and TRBJ2-5; D is uncertain. Trimming took off 6 bases at V and 2 bases at J, with 10 bases between the two ends. From germline, CDR1 is MNHEY and CDR2 SMNVEV (reference sequence). The CDR3 loop spans 13 amino acids. Written as DNA, the CDR3 is TGTGCCAGCAGCTCATCATATCAAGAGACCCAGTACTTC. Its protein is CASSSSYQETQYF.

V usage is TRBV20-1 and J usage is TRBJ1-2; 7 positions agree with TRBD1. This CDR3 is built from 11 residues. The germline gives CDR1 DFQATT, CDR2 SNEGSKA (reference sequence). V lost 2 bases, J lost 10 bases, and 4 bases stayed unmatched. CDR3 region: CSARLGGAYTF. CDR3 DNA: TGCAGTGCTAGACTAGGGGGCGCCTACACCTTC.

The chain is built from TRBV29-1 and TRBJ2-3; TRBD1 aligns across 9 bases. Unmatched junction bases numbered 13, after V lost 6 bases and J lost 6 bases. CDR1 and CDR2 from the germline V gene are SQVTM and ANQGSEA. The CDR3 loop spans 15 amino acids. The CDR3 reads CSVDPGTGIQDTQYF. The DNA of the CDR3 is TGCAGCGTCGACCCCGGGACAGGGATTCAGGATACGCAGTATTTT.

V gene TRBV7-6 combines with J gene TRBJ1-2, with TRBD1 identical over 10 bases. V gave up 4 bases and J gave up 8 bases; unmatched junction bases: 10. The germline CDR1 and CDR2 sequences are SGHVS and FNYEAQ. The CDR3 has 15 amino acids. This CDR3 reads CASSSAIGQGVGYTF. CDR3 coding DNA: TGTGCCAGCAGCTCCGCCATTGGACAGGGGGTAGGCTACACCTTC.

The chain couples TRBV28 to TRBJ1-5; D remains unclear. Trimming took 3 bases from V and 7 from J, leaving 16 bases between them. CDR1 and CDR2 from the germline V gene are MDHEN and SYDVKM. This CDR3 contains 15 residues. The CDR3 DNA reads TGTGCCAGCAGTTTCTCTGAACCCGGCGGGCAGCCCCAGCATTTT. Amino acid sequence: CASSFSEPGGQPQHF.

The chain is built from TRBV2 and TRBJ1-3, with unresolved D. This CDR3 has 14 amino acids. Germline V CDR1 and CDR2: SNHLY, FYNNEI. Trimming shortened V by 6 bases and J by 1 base, and 10 bases separated the two germline ends. Written as DNA, the CDR3 is TGTGCCAGCAGCCTAGATCATTCTGGAAACACCATATATTTT. This gives the protein CASSLDHSGNTIYF.

This chain connects TRBV7-6 to TRBJ1-5, with D uncertain. Germline-derived CDR1 and CDR2 are SGHVS and FNYEAQ. The V end was cut by 0 bases, the J end by 2 bases, with 11 bases between. The CDR3 totals 16 residues. CDR3 protein: CASSLASGRGNQPQHF. Here the CDR3 DNA reads TGTGCCAGCAGCTTAGCGTCTGGGCGCGGCAATCAGCCCCAGCATTTT.

This chain links TRBV2 with TRBJ2-2, with 9 positions matching TRBD2. Germline assignment: CDR1 SNHLY and CDR2 FYNNEI. This CDR3 contains 18 residues. V lost 6 bases to trimming and J lost 5 bases; unmatched junction nucleotides: 16. The CDR3 bases are TGTGCCAGCAGGGGGTTGGGGGCGTTAGCGGGAGTAACCGGGGAGCTGTTTTTT. Protein product: CASRGLGALAGVTGELFF.

The J gene is TRBJ2-7, the V gene TRBV28; 7 bases agree with TRBD1. V shed 5 bases, J shed 0 bases, and the junction held 7 bases outside the gene matches. Looked up from germline, CDR1 is MDHEN and CDR2 is SYDVKM. The CDR3 is 15 amino acids. The CDR3 sequence: CASSPGTAHSYEQYF. CDR3 DNA: TGTGCCAGCAGTCCCGGGACAGCCCACTCCTACGAGCAGTACTTC.

The rearrangement uses TRBV30 and TRBJ1-2; 7 bases align to TRBD1. The V segment lost 3 bases and the J segment 1 base; nucleotides outside the gene matches: 5. The CDR3 is 14 residues long. Germline CDR1 GTSNPN, CDR2 SVGIG (reference sequence). As DNA, the CDR3 is TGTGCCTGGAGCCCCCAGGGGGGTAACTATGGCTACACCTTC. Amino acid sequence: CAWSPQGGNYGYTF.

The chain recombines TRBV5-1 with TRBJ2-1, with D unresolved. CDR3 size: 11 residues. V was shortened by 2 bases and J by 3 bases, with 0 bases between the two germline ends. In germline, CDR1 is SGHRS, CDR2 YFSETQ. The CDR3 nucleotides read TGCGCCAGCAGCTTCTACAATGAGCAGTTCTTC. It specifies CASSFYNEQFF.

This chain joins TRBV28 and TRBJ1-5; D gene uncertain. This CDR3 spans 18 amino acids. Trimming shortened V by 3 bases and J by 0 bases, and 18 bases separated the two germline ends. CDR1 and CDR2 (germline): MDHEN, SYDVKM. CDR3: CASSFRLGLEISNQPQHF. The CDR3 DNA is TGTGCCAGCAGTTTCCGGTTGGGGTTGGAAATTAGCAATCAGCCCCAGCATTTT. Complete variable domain (other parts from reference TRBV28 and TRBJ1-5): DVKVTQSSRYLVKRTGEKVFLECVQDMDHENMFWYRQDPGLGLRLIYFSYDVKMKEKGDIPEGYSVSREKKERFSLILESASTNQTSMYLCASSFRLGLEISNQPQHFGDGTRLSIL.

This sequence joins TRBV19 and TRBJ2-4; tentatively, D is TRBD2 (6 bases). Germline lookup yields CDR1 LNHDA and CDR2 SQIVND (reference sequence). Trimming removed 3 bases at V and 3 bases at J, with 9 bases between. This CDR3 contains 14 residues. Here the CDR3 reads CASSMRGYKNIQYF. CDR3 coding DNA: TGTGCCAGTAGTATGCGGGGTTACAAAAACATTCAGTACTTC.

V is TRBV11-3 and J is TRBJ2-4; 9 nucleotides line up with TRBD2. Per the germline V gene, CDR1 is SGHNT and CDR2 is YENEEA. After removal of 5 bases from V and 1 base from J, the junction contained 6 bases not matched to a gene. The CDR3 contains 16 residues. CDR3 amino acids: CASSPPGLAAKNIQYF. The CDR3 nucleotides read TGTGCCAGCAGCCCCCCCGGACTAGCGGCCAAAAACATTCAGTACTTC.

The rearrangement links TRBV27 to TRBJ2-2; no clear D. The CDR3 totals 13 residues. Germline CDR1 and CDR2: MNHEY and SMNVEV (reference sequence). Trimming took 1 base from V and 9 from J, leaving 9 bases between them. The CDR3 protein is CASSLFLPRELFF. In nucleotides, the CDR3 is TGTGCCAGCAGTTTATTTCTACCCCGGGAGCTGTTTTTT.

The chain joins TRBV7-9 to TRBJ2-7; the match to TRBD2 covers 9 bases. This CDR3 is built from 15 residues. V trimming: 3 bases; J trimming: 1 base; junction bases outside the gene matches: 4. Germline assignment: CDR1 SEHNR and CDR2 FQNEAQ (reference sequence). CDR3 nucleotides: TGTGCCAGCAGCTTTCAAAGCGGGAGGTCCTACGAGCAGTACTTC. Protein product: CASSFQSGRSYEQYF.

The chain has TRBV30 and TRBJ1-6; 10 bases line up with TRBD1. This CDR3 is built from 15 residues. After removal of 0 bases from V and 8 bases from J, the junction contained 4 bases not matched to a gene. Germline CDR1 is GTSNPN and CDR2 is SVGIG (reference sequence). The CDR3 here is CAWSVRDRGHSPLHF. CDR3 nucleotides: TGTGCCTGGAGTGTACGGGACAGGGGTCATTCACCCCTCCACTTT.

The rearrangement uses TRBV7-2 and TRBJ2-7, with D possibly TRBD2 on 5 matching bases. Trimming took 0 bases from V and 1 from J, leaving 22 bases between them. The CDR3 is 19 residues long. Germline values: CDR1 SGHTA, CDR2 FQGNSA. The CDR3: CASSLAMSAFRTLSYEQYF. CDR3 sequence (DNA): TGTGCCAGCAGCTTAGCGATGTCCGCCTTTAGGACTCTTTCCTACGAGCAGTACTTC.

This clone was seen once. The rearrangement links TRBV2 to TRBJ2-2, with 9 bases fitting TRBD1. V lost 6 bases to trimming and J lost 7 bases; unmatched junction nucleotides: 9. Germline V lookup: CDR1 SNHLY, CDR2 FYNNEI. The CDR3 runs 15 residues. CDR3 sequence: CASRKDRGGHGELFF. The CDR3 DNA follows: TGTGCCAGCAGAAAGGACAGGGGAGGGCACGGGGAGCTGTTTTTT.

The gene calls are TRBV6-1 and TRBJ2-5; D tentatively reads TRBD1 or TRBD2 (6 bases each). The tail of the sequence fits TRBJ2-7 better, so the J call may be wrong. The germline gives CDR1 MNHNS, CDR2 SASEGT. The CDR3 spans 14 residues. CDR3 loop: CASREGGNYYEQYF. DNA for the CDR3: TGTGCCAGCAGGGAGGGGGGAAACTATTACGAGCAGTACTTC.